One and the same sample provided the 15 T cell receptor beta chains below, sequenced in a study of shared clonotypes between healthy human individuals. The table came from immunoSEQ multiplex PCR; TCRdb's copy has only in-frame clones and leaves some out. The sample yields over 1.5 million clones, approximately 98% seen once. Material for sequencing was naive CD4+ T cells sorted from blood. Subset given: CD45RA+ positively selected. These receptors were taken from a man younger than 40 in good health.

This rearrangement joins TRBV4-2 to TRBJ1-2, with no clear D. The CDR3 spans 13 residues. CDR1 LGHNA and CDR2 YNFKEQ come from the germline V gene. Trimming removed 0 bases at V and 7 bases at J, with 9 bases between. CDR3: CASSQDLILGYTF. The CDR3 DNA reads TGTGCCAGCAGCCAAGATTTGATTCTTGGCTACACCTTC.

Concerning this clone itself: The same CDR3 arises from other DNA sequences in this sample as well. CDR3 loop: CASSIASGSTDTQYF. The CDR3 DNA reads TGTGCCAGTAGTATTGCTAGCGGGAGCACAGATACGCAGTATTTT. The V gene is TRBV19, the J gene TRBJ2-3; 8 bases match TRBD2. The CDR3 runs 15 residues. Germline CDR1 is LNHDA and CDR2 is SQIVND (reference sequence). V shed 3 bases and J 0 bases; nucleotides not matched to a gene: 2.

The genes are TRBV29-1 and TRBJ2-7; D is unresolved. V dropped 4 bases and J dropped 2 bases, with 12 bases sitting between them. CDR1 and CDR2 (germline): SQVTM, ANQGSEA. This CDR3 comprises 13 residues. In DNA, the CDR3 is TGCAGCGTTGCACAGACCACCGCCTACGAGCAGTACTTC. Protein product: CSVAQTTAYEQYF.

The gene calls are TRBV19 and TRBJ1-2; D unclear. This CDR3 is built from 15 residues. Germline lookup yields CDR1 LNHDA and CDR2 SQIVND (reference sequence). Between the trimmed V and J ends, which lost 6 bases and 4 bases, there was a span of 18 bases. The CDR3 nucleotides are TGTGCCAGTAGCCGGGCAGCAGATCGGTCCTATGGCTACACCTTC. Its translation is CASSRAADRSYGYTF.

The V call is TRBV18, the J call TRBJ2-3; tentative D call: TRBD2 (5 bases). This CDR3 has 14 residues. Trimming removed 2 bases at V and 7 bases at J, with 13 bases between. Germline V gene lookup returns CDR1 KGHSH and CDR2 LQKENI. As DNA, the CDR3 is TGTGCCAGCTCACCATCGGACTTAGGCAATACGCAGTATTTT. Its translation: CASSPSDLGNTQYF. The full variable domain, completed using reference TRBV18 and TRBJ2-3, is NAGVMQNPRHLVRRRGQEARLRCSPMKGHSHVYWYRQLPEEGLKFMVYLQKENIIDESGMPKERFSAEFPKEGPSILRIQQVVRGDSAAYFCASSPSDLGNTQYFGPGTRLTVL.

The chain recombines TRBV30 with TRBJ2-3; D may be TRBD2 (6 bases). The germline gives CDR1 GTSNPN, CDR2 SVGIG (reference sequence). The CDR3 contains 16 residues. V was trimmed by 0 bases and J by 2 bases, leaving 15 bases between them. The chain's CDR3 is CAWSVRSGVFTDTQYF. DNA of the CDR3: TGTGCCTGGAGTGTACGATCGGGGGTTTTCACAGATACGCAGTATTTT.

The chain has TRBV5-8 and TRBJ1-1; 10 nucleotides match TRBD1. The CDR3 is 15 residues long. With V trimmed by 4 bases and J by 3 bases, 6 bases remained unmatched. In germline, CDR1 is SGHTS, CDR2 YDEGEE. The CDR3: CASSATGTGDTEAFF. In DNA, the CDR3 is TGTGCCAGCAGCGCAACCGGGACAGGGGACACTGAAGCTTTCTTT.

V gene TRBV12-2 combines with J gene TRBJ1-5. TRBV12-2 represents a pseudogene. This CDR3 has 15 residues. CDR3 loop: CASRLRDGSNQPQHF. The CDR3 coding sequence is TGTGCAAGTCGCTTGAGGGACGGTAGCAATCAGCCCCAGCATTTT.

In nucleotides, the CDR3 is TGTGCCAGCAGCGTAGAGGCAACGGGGTTTAATGAGCAGTTCTTC. It translates to CASSVEATGFNEQFF. This chain uses TRBV9 with TRBJ2-1; D is possibly TRBD2 (5 bases). V dropped 0 bases and J dropped 7 bases, with 14 bases sitting between them. The CDR3 is 15 residues long. Germline CDR1 and CDR2: SGDLS and YYNGEE.

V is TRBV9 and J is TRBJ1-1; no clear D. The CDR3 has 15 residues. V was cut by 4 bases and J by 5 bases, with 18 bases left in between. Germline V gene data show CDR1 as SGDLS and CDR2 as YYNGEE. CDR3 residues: CASSTSTTRRTEAFF. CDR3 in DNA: TGTGCCAGCAGCACCTCGACAACTCGAAGAACTGAAGCTTTCTTT. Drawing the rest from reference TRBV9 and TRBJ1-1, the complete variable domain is DSGVTQTPKHLITATGQRVTLRCSPRSGDLSVYWYQQSLDQGLQFLIQYYNGEERAKGNILERFSAQQFPDLHSELNLSSLELGDSALYFCASSTSTTRRTEAFFGQGTRLTVV.

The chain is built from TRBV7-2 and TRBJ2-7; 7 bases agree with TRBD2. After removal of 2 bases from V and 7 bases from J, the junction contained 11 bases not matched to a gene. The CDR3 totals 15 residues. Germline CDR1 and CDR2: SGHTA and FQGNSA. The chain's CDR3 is CASSLLGLAEGEQYF. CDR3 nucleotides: TGTGCCAGCAGCTTACTCGGGCTAGCGGAGGGGGAGCAGTACTTC.

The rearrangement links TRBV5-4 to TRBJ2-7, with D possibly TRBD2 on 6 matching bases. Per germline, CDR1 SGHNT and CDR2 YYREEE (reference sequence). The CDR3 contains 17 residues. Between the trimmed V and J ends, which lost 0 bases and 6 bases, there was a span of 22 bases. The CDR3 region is CASSLAGGGTSTSEQYF. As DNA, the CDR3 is TGTGCCAGCAGCTTGGCAGGTGGGGGGACCTCTACGAGCGAGCAGTACTTC.

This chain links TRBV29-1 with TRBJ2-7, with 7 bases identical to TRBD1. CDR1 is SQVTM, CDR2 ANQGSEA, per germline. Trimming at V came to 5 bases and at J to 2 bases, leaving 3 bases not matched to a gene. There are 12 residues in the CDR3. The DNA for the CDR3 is TGCAGCGTTCGGACAGGAACCTACGAGCAGTACTTC. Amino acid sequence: CSVRTGTYEQYF.

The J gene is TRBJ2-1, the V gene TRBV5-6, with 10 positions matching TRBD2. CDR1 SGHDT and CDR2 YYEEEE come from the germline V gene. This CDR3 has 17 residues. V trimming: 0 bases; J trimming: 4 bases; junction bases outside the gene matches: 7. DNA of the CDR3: TGTGCCAGCAGCTTGGCCATCAGGACTAGCGGTTACAATGAGCAGTTCTTC. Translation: CASSLAIRTSGYNEQFF.

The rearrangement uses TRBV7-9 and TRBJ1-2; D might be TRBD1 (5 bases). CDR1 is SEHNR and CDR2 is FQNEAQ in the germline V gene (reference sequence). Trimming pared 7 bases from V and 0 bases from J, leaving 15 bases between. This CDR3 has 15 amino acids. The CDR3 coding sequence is TGTGCCAGCATCCCCGGCGGGGGTCCTAACTATGGCTACACCTTC. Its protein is CASIPGGGPNYGYTF.